The next 11 T cell receptor beta chains were all read from a single sample in a study of PD-1 blockade in classical Hodgkin lymphoma. Measured with immunoSEQ multiplex PCR; TCRdb has only the in-frame clones, and not every one. The sample consists of around 150,000 clones, around four fifths of them appearing once. All patients experienced relapse after autologous stem cell transplantation, and brentuximab vedotin exposure was variable. The sample here was peripheral blood mononuclear cells (PBMCs), taken before the second cycle of nivolumab. These receptors came from a human donor with classical Hodgkin lymphoma.

This sequence joins TRBV13 and TRBJ2-1, with 10 bases matching TRBD2. Germline CDR1 PRHDT, CDR2 FYEKMQ (reference sequence). V dropped 5 bases and J dropped 2; count of bases not matched to a gene: 3. There are 15 residues in the CDR3. The CDR3 DNA sequence: TGTGCCAGCAGCGCCGGGACTAGCGCCTACAATGAGCAGTTCTTC. Encoded protein: CASSAGTSAYNEQFF.

The chain uses TRBV18 and TRBJ1-4; D remains unclear. V lost 2 bases to trimming and J lost 1 base, with 8 bases between them. The CDR3 length is 15 residues. Germline lookup yields CDR1 KGHSH and CDR2 LQKENI. CDR3 protein: CASSPTRGTNEKLFF. In nucleotides, the CDR3 is TGTGCCAGCTCACCAACGAGAGGAACTAATGAAAAACTGTTTTTT.

V is TRBV7-6 and J is TRBJ2-1; a possible D gene is TRBD1 (6 bases). Per the germline V gene, CDR1 is SGHVS and CDR2 is FNYEAQ. The CDR3 covers 17 residues. Trimming pared 3 bases from V and 2 bases from J, leaving 17 bases between. In DNA, the CDR3 is TGTGCCAGCAGCTTGGCGCTGGGCAGGGGAACCTACAATGAGCAGTTCTTC. This gives the protein CASSLALGRGTYNEQFF.

The J gene is TRBJ1-6, the V gene TRBV6-5, with no clear D. This CDR3 is 14 amino acids long. Germline values: CDR1 MNHEY, CDR2 SVGAGI. The ends were cut back, 6 bases at V and 4 bases at J, with 10 bases in the middle. The CDR3 loop is CASRQTGYNSPLHF. The DNA of the CDR3 is TGTGCCAGCAGACAGACTGGATATAATTCACCCCTCCACTTT.

The CDR3 protein is CASSPRGRDSYLFYGYTF. DNA for the CDR3: TGTGCCAGTAGTCCAAGGGGAAGGGACAGCTATCTCTTTTATGGCTACACCTTC. The rearrangement links TRBV19 to TRBJ1-2, with 7 bases that match TRBD1. V dropped 5 bases and J dropped 5; count of bases not matched to a gene: 20. The CDR3 is 18 residues long. Germline CDR1 is LNHDA and CDR2 is SQIVND (reference sequence).

This clone has just a few counts. The genes are TRBV7-9 and TRBJ2-7, with 12 bases that match TRBD2. CDR1 is SEHNR and CDR2 is FQNEAQ in the germline V gene (reference sequence). The CDR3 totals 15 residues. J was trimmed by 4 bases and V by 5 bases; bases with no gene match: 6. CDR3 amino acids: CASSRSSGRDYEQYF. CDR3 in DNA: TGTGCCAGCAGCCGATCTAGCGGGAGGGATTACGAGCAGTACTTC.

This clone occurred a few times. The chain recombines TRBV27 with TRBJ1-2; D gene uncertain. Germline-derived CDR1 and CDR2 are MNHEY and SMNVEV (reference sequence). CDR3 length: 14 amino acids. V was pared by 6 bases and J by 3 bases, with 14 bases between. DNA for the CDR3: TGTGCCAGCAGCCCCCCTGGGCCTCACTATGGCTACACCTTC. This sequence encodes CASSPPGPHYGYTF.

The chain employs TRBV6-1 and TRBJ1-3, with a possible D match to TRBD1 (5 bases). V lost 7 bases to trimming and J lost 2 bases, with 12 bases between them. This CDR3 is built from 14 residues. From germline, CDR1 is MNHNS and CDR2 SASEGT. CDR3 loop: CASTEGSAGNTIYF. The CDR3 bases are TGTGCCAGCACCGAGGGGAGTGCTGGAAACACCATATATTTT.

The chain uses TRBV12-2 and TRBJ1-5; TRBD1 was called by the table and not checked on the DNA. TRBV12-2 is a listed pseudogene. This CDR3 is built from 20 residues. CDR3 loop: CASRFRICEDSIIGNQPQHF. In nucleotides, the CDR3 is TGTGCAAGTCGCTTTAGGATCTGTGAGGACAGTATTATAGGGAATCAGCCCCAGCATTTT.

This clone was seen a few times. The chain recombines TRBV19 with TRBJ1-5, with 7 bases lining up with TRBD1. The trim removed 2 bases at V and 6 bases at J, leaving 10 bases unmatched. The germline V gene has CDR1 LNHDA and CDR2 SQIVND (reference sequence). This CDR3 is built from 16 residues. The CDR3 loop reads CASSIRPTGKGQPQHF. Written as DNA, the CDR3 is TGTGCCAGTAGTATAAGGCCGACAGGGAAGGGTCAGCCCCAGCATTTT.

The V gene is TRBV6-6, the J gene TRBJ1-1; TRBD1 matches 7 bases. The junction had 10 bases not matched to a gene; V was cut back by 5 bases and J by 4 bases. The CDR3 is 15 amino acids. CDR1 and CDR2 (germline): MNHNY, SVGAGI (reference sequence). CDR3 protein: CASSTRQGVGTEAFF. Written as DNA, the CDR3 is TGTGCCAGCAGTACGCGACAGGGAGTCGGCACTGAAGCTTTCTTT.